These T cell receptor beta chains were read from a single sample in a study of beta chain features in type 1 diabetes. Here immunoSEQ multiplex PCR was the method, and the copy in TCRdb shows in-frame clones only, minus some. The repertoire has 500,000 to 700,000 clones, 15% of them found once; the top ten carry about 0.097%. Material: naive CD4+ T cells from blood. These receptors were collected from a man between 18 and 35 years old in good health. Both conserved end residues are part of each CDR3. A D gene is named only where the DNA matches it firmly. Size tells how often a clone was seen (once, few, many) or the class of an expanded clone, and some rows leave it out.

v_gene: TRBV9; j_gene: TRBJ2-7; d_gene: .; abundance: .; CDR3aa: CASSVGVRDEQYF; CDR3nt: TGTGCCAGCAGCGTAGGAGTAAGGGACGAGCAGTACTTC
v_gene: TRBV25-1; j_gene: TRBJ1-5; d_gene: TRBD1; abundance: .; CDR3aa: CASSPTGSYNQPQHF; CDR3nt: TGTGCCAGCAGCCCGACAGGGTCCTACAATCAGCCCCAGCATTTT
v_gene: TRBV15; j_gene: TRBJ1-4; d_gene: .; abundance: few; CDR3aa: CATSQGSGEKLFF; CDR3nt: TGTGCCACCAGTCAAGGATCGGGGGAAAAACTGTTTTTT
v_gene: TRBV5-4; j_gene: TRBJ2-7; d_gene: .; abundance: .; CDR3aa: CASSLVFHEQYF; CDR3nt: TGTGCCAGCAGCTTGGTATTCCACGAGCAGTACTTC
v_gene: TRBV5-1; j_gene: TRBJ2-3; d_gene: .; abundance: few; CDR3aa: CASSVREDTQYF; CDR3nt: TGCGCCAGCAGCGTCAGGGAAGATACGCAGTATTTT
v_gene: TRBV7-2; j_gene: TRBJ1-1; d_gene: .; abundance: few; CDR3aa: CASSLWWTEAFF; CDR3nt: TGTGCCAGCAGCTTATGGTGGACTGAAGCTTTCTTT
v_gene: TRBV20-1; j_gene: TRBJ1-2; d_gene: .; abundance: few; CDR3aa: CSARDVYGYTF; CDR3nt: TGCAGTGCTAGAGACGTCTATGGCTACACCTTC
v_gene: TRBV2; j_gene: TRBJ1-5; d_gene: TRBD1; abundance: few; CDR3aa: CASSGAGQGSFGNQPQHF; CDR3nt: TGTGCCAGCAGTGGGGCTGGACAGGGTAGTTTTGGCAATCAGCCCCAGCATTTT
v_gene: TRBV4-3; j_gene: TRBJ1-6; d_gene: .; abundance: .; CDR3aa: CASSQERGNSPLHF; CDR3nt: TGCGCCAGCAGCCAAGAGAGGGGTAATTCACCCCTCCACTTT
v_gene: TRBV6-5; j_gene: TRBJ1-5; d_gene: .; abundance: few; CDR3aa: CASTRETGQPQHF; CDR3nt: TGTGCCAGCACTAGGGAGACGGGACAGCCCCAGCATTTT
v_gene: TRBV6-5; j_gene: TRBJ1-1; d_gene: .; abundance: .; CDR3aa: CASTFGGGPSEAFF; CDR3nt: TGTGCCAGCACTTTTGGGGGAGGGCCCTCCGAAGCTTTCTTT
v_gene: TRBV10-2; j_gene: TRBJ1-2; d_gene: TRBD1; abundance: .; CDR3aa: CASSAPGGDGYTF; CDR3nt: TGCGCCAGCAGTGCCCCAGGGGGCGACGGCTACACCTTC
v_gene: TRBV5-1; j_gene: TRBJ1-2; d_gene: TRBD1; abundance: .; CDR3aa: CASSTGGANYGYTF; CDR3nt: TGCGCCAGCAGCACAGGGGGGGCCAACTATGGCTACACCTTC
v_gene: TRBV4-1; j_gene: TRBJ2-3; d_gene: .; abundance: .; CDR3aa: CASSQVGQRSTDTQYF; CDR3nt: TGCGCCAGCAGCCAAGTTGGCCAGCGGAGCACAGATACGCAGTATTTT
v_gene: TRBV7-2; j_gene: TRBJ1-5; d_gene: .; abundance: .; CDR3aa: CASARLGNNNQPQHF; CDR3nt: TGTGCCAGCGCCCGACTCGGGAACAACAATCAGCCCCAGCATTTT
v_gene: TRBV5-1; j_gene: TRBJ2-3; d_gene: .; abundance: few; CDR3aa: CASSSLGTITDTQYF; CDR3nt: TGCGCCAGCAGCTCGCTCGGGACCATCACAGATACGCAGTATTTT
v_gene: TRBV29-1; j_gene: TRBJ2-7; d_gene: .; abundance: .; CDR3aa: CSVVHGFLREQYF; CDR3nt: TGCAGCGTTGTTCACGGGTTCCTTCGGGAGCAGTACTTC
v_gene: TRBV27; j_gene: TRBJ2-1; d_gene: TRBD2; abundance: .; CDR3aa: CASSSPGRGYNEQFF; CDR3nt: TGTGCCAGCAGTTCCCCCGGGCGGGGGTACAATGAGCAGTTCTTC
v_gene: TRBV2; j_gene: TRBJ1-3; d_gene: .; abundance: few; CDR3aa: CATGGRGSSSGNTIYF; CDR3nt: TGTGCCACCGGGGGGAGGGGCTCCAGCTCTGGAAACACCATATATTTT
v_gene: TRBV11-2; j_gene: TRBJ2-3; d_gene: .; abundance: few; CDR3aa: CASRQAASSTDTQYF; CDR3nt: TGTGCCAGCCGACAGGCGGCCTCTAGCACAGATACGCAGTATTTT
v_gene: TRBV30; j_gene: TRBJ1-4; d_gene: .; abundance: few; CDR3aa: CAWTIGGVVQKLFF; CDR3nt: TGTGCCTGGACCATAGGAGGGGTCGTTCAAAAACTGTTTTTT
v_gene: TRBV9; j_gene: TRBJ1-2; d_gene: .; abundance: .; CDR3aa: CASSRTTGPPNYGYTF; CDR3nt: TGTGCCAGCAGCAGGACAACAGGGCCCCCTAACTATGGCTACACCTTC
v_gene: TRBV5-4; j_gene: TRBJ1-1; d_gene: .; abundance: few; CDR3aa: CASSLSLRGRVTEAFF; CDR3nt: TGTGCCAGCAGCCTCTCACTCCGGGGAAGGGTCACTGAAGCTTTCTTT
v_gene: TRBV2; j_gene: TRBJ2-2; d_gene: .; abundance: once; CDR3aa: CASNPTGELFF; CDR3nt: TGTGCCAGCAACCCAACCGGGGAGCTGTTTTTT
v_gene: TRBV4-3; j_gene: TRBJ2-7; d_gene: TRBD2; abundance: few; CDR3aa: CASSPARTSGVYEQYF; CDR3nt: TGCGCCAGCAGCCCGGCCCGGACTAGCGGGGTCTACGAGCAGTACTTC
v_gene: TRBV18; j_gene: TRBJ2-7; d_gene: .; abundance: few; CDR3aa: CASSPKTSLGYEQYF; CDR3nt: TGTGCCAGCTCACCCAAAACCAGTCTCGGGTACGAGCAGTACTTC